This TCR beta chain was captured by sequencing in a study of blood T cell repertoires in COVID-19 (dated by TCRdb to 2018 to 2020). Some background on the complete study: Samples covering the acute and convalescent phases of COVID-19 were provided by collaborators in the United States, Italy and Spain. Samples were obtained from the ongoing ImmuneRACE study (first 160 participants) and from approximately 1,200 subjects provided by 6 global collaborators. The material from the prospective study consisted of cDNA or gDNA derived from T cells, B-cell-depleted T cells, or PBMCs. Where available, HLA class I and class II types were obtained from metadata supplied by the sample provider rather than from assay-based typing. Subjects who had been exposed to COVID-19, were actively infected with it, or had recovered from it provided the deeply sampled blood TCRbeta repertoires that made up the dataset. A de-identified subject ID, COVID-19 status, age in years and sex were almost always included in the sample metadata. The repertoires were released in a freely available public database meant as a resource for research on the immune response to SARS-CoV-2.

Here is what the overall study found, with its caveats: The quantity of clinical and demographic metadata differed by source and by participant and was supplied without curation.

Comments on this clone: The antigen it binds to is not known. Base qualities are missing; no much larger clone stands one base away.

Relative to germline, V is missing 0 bases and J is missing 14 bases, with 12 bases of the junction outside any gene match. The CDR3 has 14 amino acids, counting the end cysteine and phenylalanine. Of all the DNA, just the CDR3 is kept, 42 bases in frame from base 1. As encoded in the germline V gene, CDR1 is SGHDT while CDR2 is YYEEEE. The immunoSEQ Assay, a bias-controlled multiplex PCR, was used to amplify TCRbeta CDR3 regions from genomic DNA. The authors processed their data as follows. The number of nucleated cells in each sample was estimated by amplification of reference gene primers within the assay. To quantify the absolute abundance of each unique TCRbeta CDR3 rearrangement, sequence reads were collapsed and filtered. For each sample, productive Simpson clonality was calculated as the square root of Simpson's diversity index over productive rearrangements. In TCRdb, the immuneACCESS table is reduced to in-frame sequences with V and J assigned. These tables do not hold every clone; where another copy was compared, an unresolved V gene accounts for under half, and the others remain unexplained. The D gene and trimming were derived from the DNA, and the V and J assignments and clone size from that table. Recorded for this sample are about 250,000 clones; approximately 89% of them occurred a single time. The ten largest clones represent just under 6.5% of the sample.

At one collaborating source in Seattle, patients were enrolled during active infection and were followed longitudinally through the course of disease. Whole blood was collected in K2EDTA tubes by collaborating institutions according to the institutions' own protocols. For TCRbeta analysis, collaborator samples were shipped as frozen whole blood, as isolated PBMCs, or as DNA extracted from either sample type. Sequenced input: peripheral blood. Recombination linked TRBV5-6 to TRBJ1-2; 8 bases in between match TRBD1. This clonotype was obtained from a woman aged 25 to 39 with COVID-19, enrolled during active disease. The CDR3 sequence is CASSLAGTGLKGTF. The DNA is as follows: TGTGCCAGCAGCTTGGCCGGGACAGGCCTGAAGGGGACCTTC.